Listed here is a single TCR beta chain. The antigen remains unidentified. This CDR3 comprises 15 residues. The V gene lost 4 bases and the J gene lost 1 base, with 12 bases spanning the gap. Per germline, CDR1 MNHEY and CDR2 SVGAGI. The source of the sample is a study of CD8 T cells in ankylosing spondylitis. General study results and limits: The authors reported significant enrichment of disease-linked clones in matched ankylosing spondylitis synovial fluid. There was a TCR beta motif, made of several highly homologous variants, that appeared characteristic of ankylosing spondylitis blood.

Quantitative 5'-RACE was performed with molecular barcodes, and it yielded the TCR beta libraries. TCRdb independently ran MiXCR on the 5' RACE reads; one entry per CDR3 protein. This table holds over 700,000 distinct CDR3 sequences, over 15% found once. The receptor's source is a male donor with ankylosing spondylitis. The specimen was blood, either unsorted or a sorted T cell fraction (not recorded which). The chain links TRBV6-5 to TRBJ2-3, with D perhaps given as TRBD1 or TRBD2 (5 bases each). CDR3 bases: TGTGCCAGCAGTTTCCCCATGGGGGGCACAGATACGCAGTATTTT. Protein sequence: CASSFPMGGTDTQYF.